This T cell receptor beta chain originates from a study of CD8 T cells in ankylosing spondylitis. Study-level results: Disease-linked clones were reportedly significantly enriched in matched ankylosing spondylitis synovial fluid. Clones linked to disease, bearing a CD8+ phenotype, were relatively rare in peripheral blood. Made up of eight highly homologous variants, a TCR beta motif appeared characteristic of ankylosing spondylitis blood. Certain motif variants had earlier been reported in reactive arthritis synovial fluid and blood.

About this clonotype: The antigen is not known.

Germline values: CDR1 SGHRS, CDR2 YFSETQ. V was clipped by 4 bases and J by 9 bases; unmatched bases: 7. This CDR3 is 16 amino acids long. Using quantitative 5'-RACE with molecular barcodes, the authors made TCR beta libraries. TCRdb itself ran the 5' RACE reads through MiXCR, one entry per CDR3 protein. The sample holds about 540,000 distinct CDR3 sequences, about 13% seen once. The sample consisted of blood, either unsorted or a sorted T cell fraction (not recorded which). This clonotype was sampled from a male donor with ankylosing spondylitis. This chain links TRBV5-1 with TRBJ2-1; 16 bases are a match to TRBD2. The CDR3 is CASSQGLAGGKGEQFF. DNA of the CDR3: TGCGCCAGCAGCCAGGGACTAGCGGGAGGGAAGGGTGAGCAGTTCTTC.